These T cell receptor beta chains were read from a single sample in a study of cytomegalovirus exposure and HLA in healthy donors. Generated by immunoSEQ multiplex PCR, the TCRdb table keeps only in-frame clones and is missing some. Among 120,000 to 150,000 clones listed, roughly 89% were seen once. Sequencing was carried out using PBMCs. The receptors were sampled from a young woman in good health and CMV-seropositive. Each CDR3 is given with its conserved first and last residue. Each record gives: D gene, V gene, clone size, J gene, CDR3 DNA, CDR3 protein. A D gene is named only where the DNA matches it firmly. Part of the rows lack a size; the others show once, few, many or a class for expanded clones.

-	TRBV11-3	-	TRBJ2-1	TGTGCCAGCAGCTTCTCAGGGGTTCGGGATGAGCAGTTCTTC	CASSFSGVRDEQFF
TRBD1	TRBV28	once	TRBJ2-5	TGTGCCAGTAACACAGGGGGAGAGACCCAGTACTTC	CASNTGGETQYF
-	TRBV27	-	TRBJ1-1	TGTGCCAGCAGTTTATCTGGGAGCAAAGCTTTCTTT	CASSLSGSKAFF
TRBD2	TRBV6-5	-	TRBJ2-1	TGTGCCAGCGGAAAGGTTACTAGCGGGTCTGGGGGGCAGTTCTTC	CASGKVTSGSGGQFF
TRBD2	TRBV7-2	-	TRBJ2-3	TGTGCCAGCACCTTAGGACTAGCGGGAGGGTGGGGATATACGCAGTATTTT	CASTLGLAGGWGYTQYF
TRBD2	TRBV5-5	-	TRBJ2-3	TGTGCCAGCGGATTGACTAGCGGTAAGAATACGCAGTATTTT	CASGLTSGKNTQYF
TRBD1	TRBV6-5	-	TRBJ1-3	TGTGCCAGCAGTTACCGGGGACAGTCTGGAAACACCATATATTTT	CASSYRGQSGNTIYF
TRBD2	TRBV10-3	-	TRBJ2-7	TGTGCCATCAGTGAGTCGAGACTAGCGGGAGGCTCCGAGCAGTACTTC	CAISESRLAGGSEQYF
-	TRBV11-1	-	TRBJ2-7	TGTGCCAGCAGCTCCTTATGGACAGCCGGAGAGTTTGGTCGAGAGCAGTACTTC	CASSSLWTAGEFGREQYF
-	TRBV5-5	-	TRBJ2-7	TGTGCCAGCAGCTTGCGGCAGGCCAGCACCAACGAGCAGTACTTC	CASSLRQASTNEQYF
-	TRBV5-4	-	TRBJ1-4	TGTGCCAGCAGCTTGGGACAGTCCGCTAATGAAAAACTGTTTTTT	CASSLGQSANEKLFF
-	TRBV11-2	-	TRBJ2-3	TGTGCCAGCAGCTTGCGAACTCGAGGGAGTAGTTGGGTTACAGATACGCAGTATTTT	CASSLRTRGSSWVTDTQYF
TRBD1	TRBV7-2	-	TRBJ2-6	TGTGCCAGCAGCGGGAGGACAGGGGGCTCTGGGGCCAACGTCCTGACTTTC	CASSGRTGGSGANVLTF
TRBD1	TRBV29-1	-	TRBJ1-1	TGCAGCGTTGAAGATGGACAGGGATCCACTGAAGCTTTCTTT	CSVEDGQGSTEAFF
-	TRBV21-1	once	TRBJ1-1	TGTGCCAGCAGCAAAATCGTTGACAGGGTAAGGACTGAAGCTTTCTTT	CASSKIVDRVRTEAFF
TRBD1	TRBV4-3	-	TRBJ2-4	TGCGCCAGCAGCCGCGGGACAGGTTCCAAAAACATTCAGTACTTC	CASSRGTGSKNIQYF
-	TRBV11-3	-	TRBJ2-5	TGTGCCAGCAGCTTAGTCGCAGGAGAGACCCAGTACTTC	CASSLVAGETQYF
TRBD1	TRBV29-1	-	TRBJ1-2	TGCAGCGTCCCGAAGGCAGGGGGCAACTATGGCTACACCTTC	CSVPKAGGNYGYTF
TRBD2	TRBV11-2	-	TRBJ2-3	TGTGCCAGCAGCTTTTTAAGCGGGAGTATAGATACGCAGTATTTT	CASSFLSGSIDTQYF
TRBD1	TRBV30	-	TRBJ2-7	TGTGCCTGGAGTGTAGGGACAGGGTCAATCTACGAGCAGTACTTC	CAWSVGTGSIYEQYF
-	TRBV7-2	-	TRBJ2-1	TGTGCCAGCAGCTCTGTAGGAGGGATGTCCTACAATGAGCAGTTCTTC	CASSSVGGMSYNEQFF
-	TRBV19	-	TRBJ1-1	TGTGCCAGTAGTTGGGGCCCTGAAGCTTTCTTT	CASSWGPEAFF
-	TRBV4-2	-	TRBJ2-3	TGTGCCAGCAGCCAAGAGGCTGGTCGGGGAGGTGGCACAGATACGCAGTATTTT	CASSQEAGRGGGTDTQYF
TRBD2	TRBV18	-	TRBJ2-7	TGTGCCAGCTCATCGCTGGGACTAGCGGACTACTACGAGCAGTACTTC	CASSSLGLADYYEQYF
-	TRBV28	-	TRBJ1-2	TGTGCCAGCTCGGCAGCGTACTATATGGGCTACACCTTC	CASSAAYYMGYTF